These 18 T cell receptor beta chains originate from one sample sequenced in a study of blood T cell repertoires in COVID-19 (dated by TCRdb to 2018 to 2020). Library preparation employed the immunoSEQ multiplex PCR assay. TCRdb obtained this table from immuneACCESS and retained in-frame rearrangements with V and J assigned. These tables miss some clones; where compared with another copy, unresolved V genes account for less than half of the shortfall, and the remainder is unexplained. For this sample the table gives roughly 87,000 clones, of which 75% were detected only once. The top ten constitute around 4.5% of the sample. The sequenced sample consisted of peripheral blood. Source of these receptors: a woman aged 50 to 60 with acute or convalescent COVID-19.

J is TRBJ2-1 and V is TRBV5-1, with D perhaps TRBD2 (7 bases). Per the germline V gene, CDR1 is SGHRS and CDR2 is YFSETQ. This CDR3 is 16 amino acids long. Trimming removed 6 bases at V and 5 bases at J, with 21 bases between. This CDR3 reads CASTLQRGGAHNEQFF. DNA for the CDR3: TGCGCCAGCACCCTCCAAAGGGGGGGGGCCCACAATGAGCAGTTCTTC.

The CDR3 spells CASSHPLGRGGKSNEQFF. CDR3 DNA sequence: TGCGCCAGCAGCCACCCTTTAGGGCGGGGGGGCAAATCAAACGAGCAGTTCTTC. The chain uses TRBV4-3 and TRBJ2-1; 9 bases are a match to TRBD2. The V segment lost 3 bases and the J segment 10 bases; nucleotides outside the gene matches: 19. The germline V gene encodes CDR1 LGHNA and CDR2 YSLEER. The CDR3 is made up of 18 amino acids.

This clone appeared a single time. This chain joins TRBV30 and TRBJ1-1; 8 positions match TRBD1. Germline V CDR1 and CDR2: GTSNPN, SVGIG (reference sequence). This CDR3 comprises 14 residues. V shed 0 bases and J 8 bases; nucleotides not matched to a gene: 8. CDR3 sequence (DNA): TGTGCCTGGAGTGTAGCAGGGGGCAGGTTAGAAGCTTTCTTT. Amino acid sequence: CAWSVAGGRLEAFF. The variable domain in full, with the rest retrieved from reference TRBV30 and TRBJ1-1, is SQTIHQWPATLVQPVGSPLSLECTVEGTSNPNLYWYRQAAGRGLQLLFYSVGIGQISSEVPQNLSASRPQDRQFILSSKKLLLSDSGFYLCAWSVAGGRLEAFFGQGTRLTVV.

The chain employs TRBV11-1 and TRBJ2-1, with TRBD1 matching over 7 bases. Trimming removed 9 bases from V and 7 bases from J; junction bases left unmatched: 15. This CDR3 is 15 amino acids long. Germline V lookup: CDR1 SGHAT, CDR2 FQDESV (reference sequence). The CDR3 region is CASSQPGTVANEQFF. The CDR3 region has the DNA TGTGCCAGTTCGCAACCCGGGACAGTAGCTAATGAGCAGTTCTTC.

The chain is built from TRBV10-3 and TRBJ1-6, with TRBD1 identical over 8 bases. CDR1 and CDR2 from the germline V gene are ENHRY and SYGVKD. This CDR3 spans 14 amino acids. J gave up 8 bases and V 3 bases, and 3 bases lay outside the gene matches. CDR3 sequence (DNA): TGTGCCATCAGTGACTTACAGGGGGATTCACCCCTCCACTTT. Its protein is CAISDLQGDSPLHF.

Only one count was recorded for this clone. This chain connects TRBV28 to TRBJ2-5, with TRBD1 identical over 7 bases. Unmatched junction bases numbered 4, after V lost 5 bases and J lost 4 bases. Germline CDR1 MDHEN, CDR2 SYDVKM. The CDR3 contains 13 residues. This chain's CDR3 is CASSPHRGETQYF. CDR3 nucleotide sequence: TGTGCCAGCAGTCCCCACAGGGGAGAGACCCAGTACTTC.

The chain links TRBV15 to TRBJ1-5; tentatively, D is TRBD1 (5 bases). The CDR3 runs to 15 residues. Germline V gives CDR1 LNHNV, CDR2 YYDKDF (reference sequence). V lost 0 bases and J lost 7, with 13 bases in between. The CDR3 here is CATSRDLQEGQPQHF. As DNA, the CDR3 is TGTGCCACCAGCAGAGATCTCCAGGAGGGGCAGCCCCAGCATTTT.

This chain connects TRBV19 to TRBJ1-1; TRBD1 matches 9 bases. Per germline, CDR1 LNHDA and CDR2 SQIVND (reference sequence). The ends lost 4 bases at V and 5 bases at J; junction bases unmatched: 8. The CDR3 spans 15 residues. The CDR3 sequence: CASSTAGTGLTEAFF. The CDR3 nucleotides read TGTGCCAGTAGTACAGCCGGGACAGGGCTTACTGAAGCTTTCTTT.

V gene TRBV6-4 combines with J gene TRBJ2-1, with 10 bases identical to TRBD2. The CDR3 has 16 amino acids. With 2 bases clipped from V and 4 bases from J, the junction kept 5 bases outside the gene matches. Germline V CDR1 and CDR2: MRHNA, SNTAGT. CDR3 residues: CASSDRASGGYNEQFF. The CDR3 nucleotides read TGTGCCAGCAGTGACAGGGCTAGCGGGGGATACAATGAGCAGTTCTTC.

V and J are TRBV6-2 or TRBV6-3 and TRBJ1-3; 8 bases map to TRBD1. The CDR3 consists of 14 residues. Germline lookup yields CDR1 MNHEY and CDR2 SVGEGT. Unmatched junction bases numbered 5, after V lost 5 bases and J lost 5 bases. The CDR3: CASSTTGGRNTIYF. The CDR3 DNA reads as TGTGCCAGCAGTACTACAGGGGGAAGAAACACCATATATTTT.

The V call is TRBV27, the J call TRBJ2-7; 11 nucleotides match TRBD1. This CDR3 contains 15 residues. With V trimmed by 6 bases and J by 4 bases, 8 bases remained unmatched. The germline V gene has CDR1 MNHEY and CDR2 SMNVEV (reference sequence). CDR3 sequence (DNA): TGTGCCAGCAGACTGGGGACAGGGGGATGGTACGAGCAGTACTTC. Its translation: CASRLGTGGWYEQYF.

This chain connects TRBV7-9 to TRBJ2-7, with D maybe TRBD1 (6 bases). Deletions cut 6 bases from V and 0 bases from J, with 15 bases between. Germline CDR1 SEHNR, CDR2 FQNEAQ (reference sequence). This CDR3 is 15 amino acids long. This chain's CDR3 is CASRSDRQNSYEQYF. The CDR3 nucleotides read TGTGCCAGCAGATCGGACAGACAGAACTCCTACGAGCAGTACTTC.

V usage is TRBV19 and J usage is TRBJ1-2; TRBD1 aligns across 7 bases. Trimming removed 5 bases from V and 4 bases from J; junction bases left unmatched: 10. Germline V lookup: CDR1 LNHDA, CDR2 SQIVND (reference sequence). The CDR3 is 15 amino acids. The CDR3 DNA reads as TGTGCCAGTAGTCAACAGGGGTTAGTCCTCTATGGCTACACCTTC. Residues: CASSQQGLVLYGYTF.

This chain links TRBV28 with TRBJ2-1; 11 bases fit TRBD2. The junction had 7 bases not matched to a gene; V was cut back by 7 bases and J by 8 bases. This CDR3 is built from 14 residues. The germline gives CDR1 MDHEN, CDR2 SYDVKM. CDR3 in amino acids: CASIYSGGAHEQFF. CDR3 nucleotides: TGTGCCAGCATATATAGCGGGGGGGCCCATGAGCAGTTCTTC. Using reference TRBV28 and TRBJ2-1 for the parts outside the CDR3, the full variable domain is DVKVTQSSRYLVKRTGEKVFLECVQDMDHENMFWYRQDPGLGLRLIYFSYDVKMKEKGDIPEGYSVSREKKERFSLILESASTNQTSMYLCASIYSGGAHEQFFGPGTRLTVL.

This chain connects TRBV5-4 to TRBJ2-7; the match to TRBD2 covers 9 bases. There are 14 residues in the CDR3. Losses at the gene ends were 2 bases for V and 4 bases for J; bases not matched to a gene: 4. Germline CDR1 and CDR2: SGHNT and YYREEE (reference sequence). CDR3 DNA sequence: TGTGCCAGCAGCTTTGCGGGGGGGCCTTACGAGCAGTACTTC. Amino acid sequence: CASSFAGGPYEQYF.

This clone was seen a few times. The rearrangement uses TRBV7-8 and TRBJ1-1; possibly TRBD1 for D (6 bases). CDR1 SGHVS and CDR2 FQNEAQ come from the germline V gene. Trimming cost V 2 bases and J 6 bases, with 16 bases left between them. The CDR3 runs to 15 residues. The CDR3 is CASSLKGGGNPEAFF. The CDR3, as DNA: TGTGCCAGCAGCTTAAAAGGGGGGGGAAACCCTGAAGCTTTCTTT.

A single count supports this clone. The chain is built from TRBV7-9 and TRBJ1-2, with 8 bases fitting TRBD1. CDR1 is SEHNR, CDR2 FQNEAQ, per germline (reference sequence). Trimming took 4 bases from V and 8 from J; bases not matched to a gene: 6. This CDR3 spans 13 amino acids. The CDR3: CASSYQGAGGYTF. The CDR3 region has the DNA TGTGCCAGCAGCTATCAGGGGGCGGGAGGCTACACCTTC.

The genes are TRBV18 and TRBJ1-6; 7 bases agree with TRBD1. Germline V gives CDR1 KGHSH, CDR2 LQKENI. This CDR3 region has 15 residues. With V trimmed by 3 bases and J by 9 bases, 8 bases remained unmatched. CDR3 DNA: TGTGCCAGCTCACCTGCCGGGACAGACAGTTCACCCCTCCACTTT. This gives the protein CASSPAGTDSSPLHF.